This T cell receptor (beta chain) was found in a study of technical replicates of blood from a handful of donors. Some clones are missing from TCRdb's copy, which holds only in-frame ones; the method was immunoSEQ multiplex PCR. The sample includes tens of thousands of clones, almost 96% of them seen just once. The CDR3 covers 15 residues. The germline gives CDR1 MRHNA, CDR2 SNTAGT. Losses at the gene ends were 6 bases for V and 5 bases for J; bases not matched to a gene: 9. Sequencing input: T cells isolated from PBMCs. The chain employs TRBV6-4 and TRBJ1-1; 10 bases align to TRBD1. The clonotype was recovered from a human donor in good health. CDR3 nucleotide sequence: TGTGCCAGCAGCCCTGGGGACAGGGGAAAAACTGAAGCTTTCTTT. The encoded protein is CASSPGDRGKTEAFF.